These T cell receptor beta chains were read from a single sample in a study of cytomegalovirus exposure and HLA in healthy donors. Assay: immunoSEQ multiplex PCR; the TCRdb copy retains only in-frame clones and omits some. There are about 310,000 clones in the sample; nearly 90% occur only once, and more than 0.95% lies in the top ten. Source material: PBMCs. These receptors all come from a man aged 25 to 40 in good health and CMV-seronegative. Each CDR3 is given with its conserved first and last residue. D genes are given only for firm matches. Clone size, where shown, is once, few, many, or a class for clones that have expanded.

clone_size,v_call,d_call,j_call,cdr3_aa,cdr3_nt
once,TRBV5-5,.,TRBJ2-7,CASSRLDAGNEQYF,TGTGCCAGCAGCCGTCTCGACGCGGGGAACGAGCAGTACTTC
.,TRBV2,.,TRBJ1-5,CASSEDFYSGQPQHF,TGTGCCAGCAGTGAAGACTTTTATTCGGGTCAGCCCCAGCATTTT
.,TRBV7-2,TRBD1,TRBJ1-4,CASSLTGGQGPNEKLFF,TGTGCCAGCAGCTTAACCGGGGGACAGGGTCCCAATGAAAAACTGTTTTTT
.,TRBV5-1,TRBD1,TRBJ1-1,CASSWGYRGENTEAFF,TGCGCCAGCAGCTGGGGTTACAGGGGTGAGAACACTGAAGCTTTCTTT
.,TRBV5-4,.,TRBJ2-5,CASSSGLNQETQYF,TGTGCCAGCAGCTCCGGACTGAACCAAGAGACCCAGTACTTC
.,TRBV12-5,TRBD2,TRBJ2-1,CASGPGTSDYNEQFF,TGTGCTAGTGGGCCCGGGACTAGCGACTACAATGAGCAGTTCTTC
.,TRBV5-1,TRBD1,TRBJ2-5,CASAVLRTDGPAQGETQYF,TGCGCCAGCGCCGTGCTAAGAACCGACGGTCCTGCACAGGGGGAGACCCAGTACTTC
.,TRBV7-2,TRBD2,TRBJ2-2,CASRDRGGVNTGELFF,TGTGCCAGCAGGGATAGGGGAGGGGTAAACACCGGGGAGCTGTTTTTT
.,TRBV6-5,.,TRBJ2-7,CASSYRFGQGNDEQYF,TGTGCCAGCAGTTACCGTTTCGGTCAGGGGAATGACGAGCAGTACTTC
.,TRBV18,.,TRBJ1-4,CASSPNRDYNEKLFF,TGTGCCAGCTCACCGAACCGAGATTACAATGAAAAACTGTTTTTT
.,TRBV4-3,TRBD2,TRBJ2-2,CASNPGLVAGELFF,TGCGCCAGCAACCCTGGACTAGTTGCCGGGGAGCTGTTTTTT
.,TRBV5-6,.,TRBJ1-6,CASSLNQRLNSPLHF,TGTGCCAGCAGCTTGAATCAGAGGCTTAATTCACCCCTCCACTTT
.,TRBV6-6,.,TRBJ1-2,CASTSLTAHYGYTF,TGTGCCAGCACCTCCCTGACAGCTCACTATGGCTACACCTTC
.,TRBV4-1,TRBD1,TRBJ1-1,CASSRQMTGAPEAFF,TGCGCCAGCAGCCGACAAATGACAGGGGCCCCTGAAGCTTTCTTT
.,TRBV5-1,.,TRBJ2-7,CASSLDPREF,TGCGCCAGCAGCTTGGACCCACGGGAGTTC
.,TRBV4-3,.,TRBJ2-7,CASSQEYSPAYEQYF,TGCGCCAGCAGCCAAGAGTATAGCCCTGCCTACGAGCAGTACTTC
.,TRBV11-2,.,TRBJ1-1,CASSLDTRYREAFF,TGTGCCAGCAGCCTGGACACGAGATATAGGGAAGCTTTCTTT
.,TRBV6-6,TRBD1,TRBJ1-2,CASSGETGLGGYTF,TGTGCCAGCAGTGGCGAGACAGGGTTGGGTGGCTACACCTTC
.,TRBV15,.,TRBJ2-1,CATSPREVGNEQFF,TGTGCCACCAGCCCGAGGGAAGTGGGCAATGAGCAGTTCTTC
.,TRBV10-1,.,TRBJ2-6,CASIILAGANVLTF,TGCGCCAGCATTATTTTAGCTGGGGCCAACGTCCTGACTTTC
.,TRBV10-2,.,TRBJ2-1,CASSEFAGKYNEQFF,TGCGCCAGCAGTGAATTCGCGGGGAAATACAATGAGCAGTTCTTC
.,TRBV19,.,TRBJ1-1,CASSIGTGREAFF,TGTGCCAGTAGTATAGGAACCGGTCGTGAAGCTTTCTTT
.,TRBV6-5,.,TRBJ1-1,CASSYAGVRPEAFF,TGTGCCAGCAGTTACGCGGGTGTCAGACCTGAAGCTTTCTTT
once,TRBV20-1,TRBD1,TRBJ1-1,CSARQGAEAFF,TGCAGTGCTAGACAGGGGGCTGAAGCTTTCTTT
.,TRBV6-1,.,TRBJ1-5,CASTAQAGYSQHF,TGTGCCAGCACGGCACAGGCCGGATATTCCCAGCATTTT
.,TRBV4-3,TRBD1,TRBJ2-7,CASSQRTGTYEQYF,TGCGCCAGCAGCCAACGGACAGGAACCTACGAGCAGTACTTC
.,TRBV5-1,TRBD2,TRBJ2-3,CASITASGGGDTQYF,TGCGCCAGCATCACCGCTAGCGGGGGTGGAGATACGCAGTATTTT
.,TRBV2,.,TRBJ2-5,CASSEVPGKTQYF,TGTGCCAGCAGTGAAGTACCAGGAAAGACCCAGTACTTC
.,TRBV10-3,.,TRBJ1-2,CAISEETEVNGYTF,TGTGCCATCAGTGAGGAAACAGAAGTTAATGGCTACACCTTC
.,TRBV11-2,.,TRBJ1-6,CASSRDRVNSPLHF,TGTGCCAGCAGCCGAGATCGGGTTAATTCACCCCTCCACTTT
.,TRBV19,.,TRBJ1-2,CASSIDTGDYGYTF,TGTGCCAGTAGTATAGATACGGGGGACTATGGCTACACCTTC
.,TRBV19,TRBD1,TRBJ1-2,CASNPQTGKMDGYTF,TGTGCCAGTAATCCTCAGACAGGGAAGATGGACGGCTACACCTTC
.,TRBV9,TRBD1,TRBJ2-7,CASSPSGQGFYEQYF,TGTGCCAGCAGCCCCTCGGGACAGGGATTCTACGAGCAGTACTTC
once,TRBV10-3,TRBD1,TRBJ2-5,CAISEWDRGGETQYF,TGTGCCATCAGTGAGTGGGACAGGGGAGGGGAGACCCAGTACTTC
.,TRBV11-2,.,TRBJ1-6,CASSLTDSSPLHF,TGTGCCAGCAGCTTAACGGACAGTTCACCCCTCCACTTT
.,TRBV5-4,.,TRBJ1-2,CASSPDRTDYGYTF,TGTGCCAGCAGCCCGGATAGGACAGACTATGGCTACACCTTC
.,TRBV15,TRBD2,TRBJ2-4,CATSRYGEGQYF,TGTGCCACCAGCAGATACGGGGAGGGTCAGTACTTC
.,TRBV4-3,.,TRBJ2-7,CASSQDAGYEQYF,TGCGCCAGCAGCCAAGACGCCGGGTACGAGCAGTACTTC
.,TRBV5-1,TRBD1,TRBJ2-5,CASSPGQGLMQTQYF,TGCGCCAGCAGCCCGGGACAGGGGCTAATGCAGACCCAGTACTTC
.,TRBV2,.,TRBJ2-7,CASSEEGAGSYEQYF,TGTGCCAGCAGTGAGGAAGGGGCTGGCTCCTACGAGCAGTACTTC
.,TRBV7-9,TRBD1,TRBJ2-7,CASRLEGQGYDEQYF,TGTGCCAGCAGATTAGAGGGACAGGGCTATGACGAGCAGTACTTC
.,TRBV9,.,TRBJ2-5,CASSVGVISGHPQETQYF,TGTGCCAGCAGCGTAGGTGTAATTTCTGGGCACCCCCAAGAGACCCAGTACTTC
few,TRBV6-5,.,TRBJ2-2,CASSLGHGELFF,TGTGCCAGCAGTCTGGGACACGGGGAGCTGTTTTTT
.,TRBV7-9,TRBD2,TRBJ2-3,CASSQWEAGYTDTQYF,TGTGCCAGCAGCCAGTGGGAAGCGGGGTACACAGATACGCAGTATTTT
.,TRBV7-2,.,TRBJ1-1,CASRLTPLNTEAFF,TGTGCCAGCAGATTGACACCTCTGAACACTGAAGCTTTCTTT
.,TRBV4-1,TRBD1,TRBJ1-5,CASSQDPDRGVGQPQHF,TGCGCCAGCAGCCAAGATCCCGACAGGGGGGTAGGTCAGCCCCAGCATTTT
.,TRBV2,.,TRBJ2-1,CASRGDRAGGIWVEQFF,TGTGCCAGCAGAGGAGACAGGGCGGGGGGAATTTGGGTTGAGCAGTTCTTC
once,TRBV11-3,.,TRBJ2-3,CASSFGGTSTDTQYF,TGTGCCAGCAGCTTTGGTGGGACTAGCACAGATACGCAGTATTTT
.,TRBV7-9,TRBD1,TRBJ1-1,CASSSTGTENTEAFF,TGTGCCAGCAGCTCCACCGGGACAGAAAACACTGAAGCTTTCTTT
.,TRBV19,.,TRBJ1-5,CASSIEALTDSYSNQPQHF,TGTGCCAGTAGTATAGAGGCTCTGACAGATAGTTATAGCAATCAGCCCCAGCATTTT